Listed below are T cell receptor beta chains from one sample, sequenced in a study of human T cells and chemical hapten exposure. TCRdb recomputed calls from the RACE reads with MiXCR, one row per CDR3 protein. This table holds 150,000 to 200,000 distinct CDR3 sequences, roughly 15% found once. This material consisted of whole blood, taken in connection with sensitization to the hapten diphenylcyclopropenone (DPC). These receptors all come from a woman aged 25 to 45 with alopecia areata. Some clones in this sample may be carry-over from other donors' samples. CDR3s include the opening cysteine and the closing phenylalanine or tryptophan. A D gene is named only where the DNA matches it firmly. Only part of the rows carry a size: once, few, many, or a class if the clone is expanded.

abundance	d_gene	v_gene	j_gene	CDR3aa	CDR3nt
NA	NA	TRBV6-5	TRBJ1-2	CASSYSDSNYGYTF	TGTGCCAGCAGTTACTCCGATAGTAACTATGGCTACACCTTC
NA	NA	TRBV3-2	TRBJ2-2	CASLSSDRPGELFF	TGTGCCAGCCTTTCCTCGGACAGGCCCGGGGAGCTGTTTTTT
NA	NA	TRBV25-1	TRBJ1-2	CASRKQGWGYTF	TGTGCCAGCAGAAAACAGGGATGGGGCTACACCTTC
many	NA	TRBV11-2	TRBJ1-1	CASSPRTGLDGEAFF	TGTGCCAGCAGCCCGCGAACAGGGTTAGACGGGGAAGCTTTCTTT
few	TRBD2	TRBV20-1	TRBJ2-1	CSASLSGGAIEQFF	TGCAGTGCTAGTCTTAGCGGGGGGGCGATTGAGCAGTTCTTC
NA	TRBD1	TRBV18	TRBJ2-7	CASSPGTGPHEQYF	TGTGCCAGCTCACCCGGGACAGGCCCCCACGAGCAGTACTTC
many	NA	TRBV28	TRBJ1-2	CASSLSSNYGYTF	TGTGCCAGCAGTTTATCGTCTAACTATGGCTACACCTTC
NA	NA	TRBV20-1	TRBJ2-7	CSAREPRTYEQYF	TGCAGTGCTAGAGAACCACGAACCTACGAGCAGTACTTC
many	NA	TRBV5-1	TRBJ2-5	CASSSNVGSGDQYF	TGCGCCAGCAGCTCCAACGTAGGCTCCGGGGACCAGTACTTC
few	NA	TRBV2	TRBJ1-5	CASSEVDFSNQPQHF	TGTGCCAGCAGTGAAGTGGATTTTAGCAATCAGCCCCAGCATTTT
NA	NA	TRBV6-2/TRBV6-3	TRBJ1-5	CASSTDPRRVDSNQPQHF	TGTGCCAGCAGTACCGATCCCAGGAGAGTGGATAGCAATCAGCCCCAGCATTTT
NA	NA	TRBV5-6	TRBJ1-5	CASSFGGQLAQHF	TGTGCCAGCAGCTTTGGAGGGCAATTGGCCCAGCATTTT
few	TRBD2	TRBV3-1	TRBJ2-3	CASSQDGLAGTSDTQYF	TGTGCCAGCAGCCAAGACGGACTAGCGGGAACCTCAGATACGCAGTATTTT
NA	NA	TRBV5-1	TRBJ2-3	CASSLLIHTDTQYF	TGCGCCAGCAGCTTACTTATCCACACAGATACGCAGTATTTT
NA	NA	TRBV12-3/TRBV12-4	TRBJ2-1	CASIKSEGSYNEQFF	TGTGCCAGCATCAAATCAGAGGGTTCATACAATGAGCAGTTCTTC
NA	NA	TRBV7-6	TRBJ2-4	CASSFYRGDIQYF	TGTGCCAGCAGCTTCTATCGCGGGGACATTCAGTACTTC
once	NA	TRBV14	TRBJ1-1	CASSQEYTGRNTEAFF	TGTGCCAGCAGCCAAGAATATACAGGGAGGAACACTGAAGCTTTCTTT
few	TRBD1	TRBV3-1	TRBJ1-2	CASSQDAMDRGYGYTF	TGTGCCAGCAGCCAAGACGCCATGGACAGGGGCTATGGCTACACCTTC
NA	TRBD1	TRBV11-1	TRBJ1-1	CASSRTGGRETEAFF	TGTGCCAGCAGTAGGACAGGGGGCAGAGAGACTGAAGCTTTCTTT
NA	TRBD2	TRBV6-2/TRBV6-3	TRBJ2-3	CASSQGLAGFTDTQYF	TGTGCCAGCAGCCAGGGACTAGCGGGATTCACAGATACGCAGTATTTT
many	NA	TRBV6-1	TRBJ1-1	CASSRGPLGSTEAFF	TGTGCCAGCAGTCGGGGTCCCTTGGGAAGCACTGAAGCTTTCTTT
few	NA	TRBV12-3/TRBV12-4	TRBJ2-3	CASSWGSTDTQYF	TGTGCCAGCAGCTGGGGCAGCACAGATACGCAGTATTTT
NA	NA	TRBV21-1	TRBJ2-1	CASSSTSGESYNEQFF	TGTGCCAGCAGCAGCACTAGCGGGGAATCCTACAATGAGCAGTTCTTC
NA	NA	TRBV5-1	TRBJ2-7	CASSLWASGQGQVYEQYF	TGCGCCAGCAGCTTGTGGGCCTCGGGGCAGGGCCAGGTGTACGAGCAGTACTTC
few	NA	TRBV19	TRBJ2-6	CASRLSGANVLTF	TGTGCCTCACGGCTCTCTGGGGCCAACGTCCTGACTTTC
NA	TRBD2	TRBV6-5	TRBJ2-3	CASSYSTSDGTDTQYF	TGTGCCAGCAGTTACTCGACTAGCGACGGCACAGATACGCAGTATTTT
many	TRBD1	TRBV18	TRBJ2-7	CASSPPRGTGSREQYF	TGTGCCAGCTCACCACCGCGAGGGACAGGGTCTCGGGAGCAGTACTTC
many	TRBD2	TRBV20-1	TRBJ2-1	CSARRGDNEQFF	TGCAGTGCTCGGCGGGGGGACAATGAGCAGTTCTTC
NA	TRBD1	TRBV29-1	TRBJ2-3	CSVEQTGVKADTQYF	TGCAGCGTGGAACAGACAGGGGTCAAGGCAGATACGCAGTATTTT
few	TRBD1	TRBV27	TRBJ2-7	CASSTLGQGWYEQYF	TGTGCCAGCAGTACTTTAGGACAGGGGTGGTACGAGCAGTACTTC
many	NA	TRBV12-5	TRBJ1-1	CASGTVGNTEAFF	TGTGCTAGTGGTACCGTGGGGAACACTGAAGCTTTCTTT
NA	NA	TRBV29-1	TRBJ2-3	CSVAGQITDTQYF	TGCAGCGTTGCCGGACAGATAACAGATACGCAGTATTTT
many	NA	TRBV9	TRBJ1-1	CASSVATIWQENTEAFF	TGTGCCAGCAGCGTAGCTACCATTTGGCAGGAGAACACTGAAGCTTTCTTT
NA	NA	TRBV11-3	TRBJ1-2	CASSQGGETMDYGYTF	TGTGCCAGCAGCCAGGGAGGGGAGACGATGGATTATGGCTACACCTTC
few	TRBD2	TRBV11-2	TRBJ2-2	CASSVEAGVSFFGELFF	TGTGCCAGCAGCGTCGAAGCGGGGGTATCTTTCTTTGGGGAGCTGTTTTTT
few	TRBD1	TRBV13	TRBJ1-2	CASSEQGTNYGYTF	TGTGCCAGCAGCGAACAGGGGACCAACTATGGCTACACCTTC
many	NA	TRBV6-1	TRBJ1-3	CASSSTLPAPGNTIYF	TGTGCCAGCAGTTCGACACTCCCCGCGCCTGGAAACACCATATATTTT
few	TRBD1	TRBV28	TRBJ1-3	CASSFFPLTGGYSGNTIYF	TGTGCCAGCAGTTTTTTCCCGCTGACAGGGGGCTACTCTGGAAACACCATATATTTT
many	NA	TRBV7-9	TRBJ2-7	CASSSNYEQYF	TGTGCCAGCAGTTCCAACTACGAGCAGTACTTC
few	NA	TRBV3-1	TRBJ2-7	CASSQDPPGREQYF	TGTGCCAGCAGCCAAGACCCCCCGGGGCGCGAGCAGTACTTC
NA	NA	TRBV6-6	TRBJ1-4	CASGGEKLFF	TGTGCCAGCGGGGGGGAAAAACTGTTTTTT
NA	NA	TRBV20-1	TRBJ1-3	CSADPGDGGNTIYF	TGCAGTGCTGATCCAGGGGATGGGGGAAACACCATATATTTT
few	NA	TRBV9	TRBJ2-2	CASSPALGAGSGELFF	TGTGCCAGCAGCCCTGCCCTGGGGGCCGGAAGCGGGGAGCTGTTTTTT
few	NA	TRBV6-1	TRBJ1-6	CASSEAGVAVSPLHF	TGTGCCAGCAGTGAAGCAGGGGTGGCGGTCTCACCCCTCCACTTT
NA	TRBD2	TRBV29-1	TRBJ2-1	CSVGRQRDSLQFF	TGCAGCGTTGGGAGACAGCGGGATAGTCTGCAGTTCTTC
few	NA	TRBV4-2	TRBJ2-1	CASSQDDPDPRNEQFF	TGTGCCAGCAGCCAAGATGATCCGGACCCACGGAATGAGCAGTTCTTC
few	TRBD2	TRBV7-2	TRBJ2-3	CASSPGIAGGRDTQYF	TGTGCCAGCAGCCCGGGTATAGCGGGAGGAAGGGATACGCAGTATTTT
NA	TRBD1	TRBV12-3/TRBV12-4	TRBJ1-6	CASTKTGPSYNSPLHF	TGTGCCAGCACCAAGACAGGGCCCTCCTATAATTCACCCCTCCACTTT
NA	NA	TRBV5-1	TRBJ2-3	CASSLDQGTDTQYF	TGCGCCAGCAGCTTGGACCAGGGAACAGATACGCAGTATTTT
NA	TRBD1	TRBV20-1	TRBJ1-1	CSARRDRASEAFF	TGCAGTGCTAGGCGGGACAGGGCTTCTGAAGCTTTCTTT
few	TRBD1	TRBV15	TRBJ2-4	CATRKSGTEAKNIQYF	TGTGCCACCAGAAAGTCCGGGACAGAAGCCAAAAACATTCAGTACTTC
NA	NA	TRBV25-1	TRBJ1-2	CASSEYAVSGGYTF	TGTGCCAGCAGTGAATATGCAGTATCGGGAGGCTACACCTTC
NA	NA	TRBV24-1	TRBJ2-3	CATSDYRMYF	TGTGCCACCAGTGATTACAGGATGTATTTT
NA	TRBD2	TRBV5-1	TRBJ2-2	CASSASGRMELFF	TGCGCCAGCAGCGCTAGCGGGAGGATGGAGCTGTTTTTT
few	TRBD2	TRBV5-4	TRBJ2-1	CASSLSGGYNEQFF	TGTGCCAGCAGCTTAAGCGGGGGCTACAATGAGCAGTTCTTC
few	TRBD1	TRBV29-1	TRBJ1-2	CSAVDRGVLRDGYTF	TGCAGCGCTGTGGACAGGGGTGTTCTCAGGGATGGCTACACCTTC
few	NA	TRBV6-2/TRBV6-3	TRBJ2-1	CASSKTANEQFF	TGTGCCAGCAGCAAGACAGCAAATGAGCAGTTCTTC
NA	NA	TRBV20-1	TRBJ2-7	CSAPPGLSFYEQYF	TGCAGTGCTCCGCCGGGACTCAGTTTCTACGAGCAGTACTTC
NA	TRBD2	TRBV28	TRBJ2-7	CASSSGTSAYEQYF	TGTGCCAGCAGTTCCGGGACTAGCGCCTACGAGCAGTACTTC
few	TRBD1	TRBV6-6	TRBJ1-6	CASSRQGQDSPLHF	TGTGCCAGCAGTCGACAGGGTCAGGACTCACCCCTCCACTTT